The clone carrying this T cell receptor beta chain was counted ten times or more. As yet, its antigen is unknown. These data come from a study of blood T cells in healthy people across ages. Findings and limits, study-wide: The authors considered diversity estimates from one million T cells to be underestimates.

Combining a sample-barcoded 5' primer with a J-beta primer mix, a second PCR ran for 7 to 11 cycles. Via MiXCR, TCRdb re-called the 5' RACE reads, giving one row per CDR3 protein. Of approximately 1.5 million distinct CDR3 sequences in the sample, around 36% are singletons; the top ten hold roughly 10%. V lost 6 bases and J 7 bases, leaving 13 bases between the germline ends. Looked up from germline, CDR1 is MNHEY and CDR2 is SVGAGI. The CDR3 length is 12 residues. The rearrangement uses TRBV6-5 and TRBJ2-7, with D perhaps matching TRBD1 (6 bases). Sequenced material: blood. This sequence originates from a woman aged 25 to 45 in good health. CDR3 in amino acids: CASRAGDGEQYF. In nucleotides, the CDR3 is TGTGCCAGCAGGGCAGGGGACGGAGAGCAGTACTTC.